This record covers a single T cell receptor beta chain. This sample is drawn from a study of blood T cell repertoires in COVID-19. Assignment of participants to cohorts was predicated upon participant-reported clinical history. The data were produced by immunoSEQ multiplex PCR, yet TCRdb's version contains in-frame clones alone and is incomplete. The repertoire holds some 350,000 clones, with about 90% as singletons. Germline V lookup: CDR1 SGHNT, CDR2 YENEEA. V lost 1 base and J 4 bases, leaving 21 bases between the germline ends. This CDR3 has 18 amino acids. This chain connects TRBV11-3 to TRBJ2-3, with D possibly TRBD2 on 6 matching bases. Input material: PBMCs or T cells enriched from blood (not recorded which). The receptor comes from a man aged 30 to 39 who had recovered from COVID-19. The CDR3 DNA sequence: TGTGCCAGCAGCTTAGTCTCGGGACTCCGCCCGGTGGCAGATACGCAGTATTTT. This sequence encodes CASSLVSGLRPVADTQYF.